The 14 T cell receptor beta chains in this list originate from one sample, sequenced in a study of beta chain features in type 1 diabetes. The authors reverse transcribed all of the isolated RNA, so sequencing captured expressed TCRB transcripts. The protocol was immunoSEQ multiplex PCR, while the TCRdb copy is restricted to in-frame clones and leaves out a portion. The sample holds 970,000 or so clones, 15% to 20% seen once. Sequences were obtained from naive CD4+ T cells from blood. These receptors all come from a woman in her late teens or twenties in good health.

This clone was detected a few times. Additional DNA sequences in this sample encode the identical CDR3. The chain joins TRBV6-5 to TRBJ2-1; D is possibly TRBD1 (6 bases). The CDR3 is made up of 13 amino acids. In germline, CDR1 is MNHEY, CDR2 SVGAGI. V shed 6 bases and J shed 3 bases, with 9 bases lying between them. The CDR3 DNA follows: TGTGCCAGCAGCCGGACAGTCTACAATGAGCAGTTCTTC. It yields the protein CASSRTVYNEQFF.

The chain carries TRBV2 and TRBJ1-1; perhaps TRBD1 as D (5 bases). The CDR3 totals 14 residues. Germline V CDR1 and CDR2: SNHLY, FYNNEI. Trimming took off 3 bases at V and 7 bases at J, with 15 bases between the two ends. CDR3 protein: CASSEYLGRGEAFF. The CDR3 bases are TGTGCCAGCAGTGAGTACTTGGGTAGGGGTGAAGCTTTCTTT.

V usage is TRBV7-2 and J usage is TRBJ1-4, with D perhaps matching TRBD1 (6 bases). The CDR3 consists of 15 residues. Trimming left V 5 bases short and J 7 bases short, with 17 bases between. Germline V CDR1 and CDR2: SGHTA, FQGNSA. Here the CDR3 DNA reads TGTGCCAGCAGCCTCCAGTCCCTCAGGGGTGAAAAACTGTTTTTT. Protein product: CASSLQSLRGEKLFF.

This chain joins TRBV15 and TRBJ2-2; 10 bases map to TRBD2. Germline CDR1 LNHNV, CDR2 YYDKDF (reference sequence). This CDR3 contains 17 residues. With V trimmed by 0 bases and J by 4 bases, 5 bases remained unmatched. The CDR3 region has the DNA TGTGCCACCAGCAGAGATAAGGCTAGCGGGAGCACCGGGGAGCTGTTTTTT. This codes for CATSRDKASGSTGELFF.

The chain couples TRBV7-8 to TRBJ2-1, with 7 bases matching TRBD2. CDR1 is SGHVS, CDR2 FQNEAQ, per germline. This CDR3 spans 17 amino acids. J was trimmed by 4 bases and V by 3 bases; bases with no gene match: 12. CDR3 coding DNA: TGTGCCAGCAGCTTTACCGCCACTACAGCGGGATACAATGAGCAGTTCTTC. Encoded protein: CASSFTATTAGYNEQFF.

This clone was seen just once. The V gene is TRBV9, the J gene TRBJ2-3; 10 nucleotides agree with TRBD1. The V segment lost 3 bases and the J segment 5 bases; nucleotides outside the gene matches: 3. Per the germline V gene, CDR1 is SGDLS and CDR2 is YYNGEE. This CDR3 has 14 residues. CDR3: CASSGGQGRDTQYF. CDR3 sequence (DNA): TGTGCCAGCAGCGGGGGACAGGGGAGAGATACGCAGTATTTT.

The V and J genes are TRBV5-6 and TRBJ1-3; tentatively, D is TRBD1 (5 bases). V shed 4 bases and J shed 4 bases, with 15 bases lying between them. In germline, CDR1 is SGHDT, CDR2 YYEEEE. This CDR3 is built from 15 residues. For the CDR3, the DNA is TGTGCCAGCAGCCCAGGGCTTAGTATAGGAAACACCATATATTTT. Its protein is CASSPGLSIGNTIYF.

This clone was detected a few times. The rearrangement joins TRBV29-1 to TRBJ2-2; 8 nucleotides line up with TRBD1. CDR1 is SQVTM and CDR2 is ANQGSEA in the germline V gene. This CDR3 region has 15 residues. Unmatched junction bases numbered 6, after V lost 5 bases and J lost 1 base. CDR3 DNA: TGCAGCGTTCGCAGGACAGGGCTGAACACCGGGGAGCTGTTTTTT. Its protein is CSVRRTGLNTGELFF.

The chain recombines TRBV7-9 with TRBJ1-2, with TRBD1 as a possible D gene (6 bases). V was pared by 5 bases and J by 4 bases, with 20 bases between. Germline loops: CDR1 SEHNR, CDR2 FQNEAQ (reference sequence). The CDR3 contains 16 residues. The CDR3 coding sequence is TGTGCCAGCAGCCAAGGGGCCAGGGGCACCGTCTATGGCTACACCTTC. Translated, it gives CASSQGARGTVYGYTF.

This rearrangement joins TRBV5-8 to TRBJ1-5; D unclear. The ends were cut back, 4 bases at V and 1 base at J, with 12 bases in the middle. The CDR3 has 15 amino acids. Germline CDR1 reads SGHTS; CDR2 reads YDEGEE. The CDR3 region has the DNA TGTGCCAGCAGCCCGGGTCTATGGAGCAATCAGCCCCAGCATTTT. Translated, it gives CASSPGLWSNQPQHF.

This clone was seen more than once but under ten times. The chain is built from TRBV2 and TRBJ1-1; 8 bases are shared with TRBD1. Losses at the gene ends were 3 bases for V and 5 bases for J; bases not matched to a gene: 11. This CDR3 is built from 16 residues. The germline gives CDR1 SNHLY, CDR2 FYNNEI. CDR3 DNA sequence: TGTGCCAGCAGTGAGAGGTCAGGGGGCAGAGGTACTGAAGCTTTCTTT. Amino acid sequence: CASSERSGGRGTEAFF.

The chain combines TRBV6-5 with TRBJ2-5; D may be TRBD2 (6 bases). V was pared by 8 bases and J by 1 base, with 17 bases between. The CDR3 runs 15 residues. The germline CDR1 and CDR2 sequences are MNHEY and SVGAGI. CDR3 sequence reads: CASGRAVSGQETQYF. The CDR3 DNA reads TGTGCCAGCGGCCGGGCCGTTAGCGGCCAAGAGACCCAGTACTTC.

J is TRBJ1-2 and V is TRBV5-1; TRBD1 matches 9 bases. The CDR3 totals 14 residues. The trim removed 2 bases at V and 5 bases at J, leaving 4 bases unmatched. Per germline, CDR1 SGHRS and CDR2 YFSETQ. The DNA for the CDR3 is TGCGCCAGCAGCTTTAACAGGGGGCCATATGGCTACACCTTC. Amino acid sequence: CASSFNRGPYGYTF.

The chain combines TRBV10-3 with TRBJ2-1; no clear D gene. There are 13 residues in the CDR3. Trimming pared 3 bases from V and 2 bases from J, leaving 5 bases between. The germline V gene has CDR1 ENHRY and CDR2 SYGVKD. The CDR3 DNA is TGTGCCATCAGTGACATAGCCTACAATGAGCAGTTCTTC. This codes for CAISDIAYNEQFF.